A single sample gave rise to the 15 T cell receptor beta chains below, sequenced in a study of tumor-infiltrating lymphocytes in localized non-small cell lung cancer. The protocol was immunoSEQ multiplex PCR, while the TCRdb copy is restricted to in-frame clones and leaves out a portion. The sample includes roughly 15,000 clones, roughly 69% of them seen just once. Sequencing used lung tumor tissue. The source is a human donor with non-small cell lung cancer.

This sequence joins TRBV4-1 and TRBJ1-2; D unclear. The CDR3 is 18 amino acids. V lost 3 bases and J 3 bases, leaving 23 bases between the germline ends. From germline, CDR1 is MGHRA and CDR2 YSYEKL. The CDR3 sequence: CASSHKISTVTQDYGYTF. CDR3 coding DNA: TGCGCCAGCAGCCACAAAATTTCCACAGTGACCCAAGACTATGGCTACACCTTC.

In its sample, this clone is medium-sized (0.01 to 0.1%). This chain joins TRBV11-2 and TRBJ1-1; D perhaps matches TRBD1 (6 bases). The CDR3 loop spans 13 amino acids. CDR1 and CDR2 from the germline V gene are SGHAT and FQNNGV. V gave up 2 bases and J gave up 6 bases, with 10 bases separating them. The CDR3 reads CASSLSRQAEAFF. CDR3 coding DNA: TGTGCCAGCAGCTTATCGAGACAGGCTGAAGCTTTCTTT.

V is TRBV7-6 and J is TRBJ1-4; D might be TRBD1 (5 bases). CDR1 and CDR2 (germline): SGHVS, FNYEAQ. Trimming stripped 5 bases from V and 8 bases from J, with 9 bases between. This CDR3 region has 12 residues. CDR3 amino acids: CASSPRGEKLFF. Written as DNA, the CDR3 is TGTGCCAGCAGCCCTAGGGGAGAAAAACTGTTTTTT.

The chain uses TRBV7-2 and TRBJ2-5, with a possible D match to TRBD2 (5 bases). The V gene lost 5 bases and the J gene lost 1 base, with 14 bases spanning the gap. CDR1 and CDR2 (germline): SGHTA, FQGNSA. The CDR3 sequence is 15 residues long. CDR3 residues: CASSRDRGLQETQYF. The CDR3 DNA sequence: TGTGCCAGCAGCCGGGATCGGGGTCTCCAAGAGACCCAGTACTTC.

This clone was seen a few times. The chain joins TRBV29-1 to TRBJ1-1, with no clear D. With 4 bases removed from V and 6 bases from J, the gap between germline ends came to 15 bases. Per germline, CDR1 SQVTM and CDR2 ANQGSEA. This CDR3 has 13 amino acids. CDR3 residues: CSVGPGSVPEAFF. CDR3 DNA: TGCAGCGTTGGGCCAGGTTCTGTACCTGAAGCTTTCTTT.

The CDR3 DNA follows: TGTGCCAGCAGCTTGCAGCCTAAGCAGAACGAGCAGTACTTC. It translates to CASSLQPKQNEQYF. The chain links TRBV12-1 to TRBJ2-7. TRBV12-1 is listed as a pseudogene. The CDR3 loop spans 14 amino acids.

This chain connects TRBV19 to TRBJ2-1; 9 bases are shared with TRBD2. This CDR3 region has 15 residues. Germline lookup yields CDR1 LNHDA and CDR2 SQIVND (reference sequence). The trim removed 3 bases at V and 7 bases at J, leaving 7 bases unmatched. Here the CDR3 reads CASSMGGRVFNEQFF. The CDR3 nucleotides are TGTGCCAGTAGTATGGGCGGGAGGGTATTTAATGAGCAGTTCTTC.

The V and J genes are TRBV27 and TRBJ2-3; perhaps D is TRBD1 or TRBD2 (5 bases each). Germline V CDR1 and CDR2: MNHEY, SMNVEV (reference sequence). Trimming shortened V by 8 bases and J by 5 bases, and 20 bases separated the two germline ends. This CDR3 contains 15 residues. The CDR3 sequence is CASLTRTPGGDTQYF. In DNA, the CDR3 is TGTGCCAGCCTCACCAGGACCCCTGGGGGAGATACGCAGTATTTT.

J is TRBJ2-5 and V is TRBV7-2; 7 nucleotides agree with TRBD2. J lost 5 bases, V lost 5 bases, and 11 bases had no gene match. Germline V gene lookup returns CDR1 SGHTA and CDR2 FQGNSA. This CDR3 contains 15 residues. CDR3 DNA sequence: TGTGCCAGCAGCCTACCGACTAGCAGTAGCGAGACCCAGTACTTC. As protein: CASSLPTSSSETQYF. The variable domain in full, with the rest retrieved from reference TRBV7-2 and TRBJ2-5, is GAGVSQSPSNKVTEKGKDVELRCDPISGHTALYWYRQSLGQGLEFLIYFQGNSAPDKSGLPSDRFSAERTGGSVSTLTIQRTQQEDSAVYLCASSLPTSSSETQYFGPGTRLLVL.

The chain joins TRBV9 to TRBJ2-3; 14 positions agree with TRBD2. CDR3 length: 19 residues. Germline V gene lookup returns CDR1 SGDLS and CDR2 YYNGEE. The J segment lost 2 bases and the V segment lost 4 bases, leaving 12 bases of the junction unmatched. DNA of the CDR3: TGTGCCAGCAGCCTAGGACTAGCGGGAGGTCCCCCTTCCACAGATACGCAGTATTTT. It is translated as CASSLGLAGGPPSTDTQYF.

The chain employs TRBV7-9 and TRBJ1-3; TRBD1 matches at 7 bases. CDR1 is SEHNR and CDR2 is FQNEAQ in the germline V gene (reference sequence). Trimming at V came to 3 bases and at J to 4 bases, leaving 6 bases not matched to a gene. The CDR3 covers 15 residues. The DNA for the CDR3 is TGTGCCAGCAGCTTCGAGGGGGCAAGGGGAAACACCATATATTTT. Encoded protein: CASSFEGARGNTIYF.

This chain joins TRBV5-4 and TRBJ2-2; weak D call: TRBD2 (6 bases). The V gene's germline CDR1 is SGHNT and CDR2 YYREEE (reference sequence). With 6 bases removed from V and 4 bases from J, the gap between germline ends came to 22 bases. This CDR3 has 17 amino acids. The CDR3 loop is CASTPGRGARGTGELFF. In DNA form, the CDR3 reads TGTGCCAGCACCCCGGGTAGGGGAGCGCGGGGCACCGGGGAGCTGTTTTTT.

This clone was observed a handful of times. This rearrangement joins TRBV19 to TRBJ2-2; weak D call: TRBD1 (5 bases). Germline V gene data show CDR1 as LNHDA and CDR2 as SQIVND (reference sequence). CDR3 length equals 15 residues. V gave up 3 bases and J gave up 5 bases, with 13 bases separating them. Here the CDR3 reads CASSMWQDKTGELFF. The CDR3 DNA sequence: TGTGCCAGTAGTATGTGGCAGGACAAAACCGGGGAGCTGTTTTTT.

The chain combines TRBV7-9 with TRBJ1-2; tentative D call: TRBD1 (6 bases). V shed 5 bases and J shed 2 bases, with 18 bases lying between them. The CDR3 consists of 16 residues. The germline CDR1 and CDR2 sequences are SEHNR and FQNEAQ (reference sequence). The CDR3 bases are TGTGCCAGCAGCATACACACCACCGGACAGAACTATGGCTACACCTTC. As protein: CASSIHTTGQNYGYTF.

This clone was detected only once. V gene TRBV2 combines with J gene TRBJ2-7; TRBD2 agrees at 14 bases. This CDR3 is built from 17 residues. Germline assignment: CDR1 SNHLY and CDR2 FYNNEI. V was clipped by 6 bases and J by 0 bases; unmatched bases: 7. The chain's CDR3 is CASSKPGLAGVSYEQYF. DNA of the CDR3: TGTGCCAGCAGCAAACCGGGACTAGCGGGAGTCTCCTACGAGCAGTACTTC.